The T cell receptor (beta chain) described here comes from a study of T-cell reconstitution after alpha-beta-depleted transplantation in children (dated by TCRdb to the mid-2010s). Notes on the research overall: Using TCR repertoire profiling, the study quantitatively followed how T-cell immune reconstitution unfolded in children after TCRalphabeta/CD19-depleted allogeneic hematopoietic cell transplantation.

At least ten counts were recorded for this clonotype. Its cognate antigen has yet to be identified. No base quality information exists; no much larger clone differs at one position. Compared with germline, V lacks 6 bases and J lacks 6 bases; bases without a gene match: 6. From cysteine to phenylalanine, the CDR3 is 14 amino acids long. Kept here is only the CDR3 DNA, which spans 42 bases and is read in frame from base 1. As encoded in the germline V gene, CDR1 is MDHEN while CDR2 is SYDVKM. Receptor amplification or capture employed PCR. The listed sequencing device is Illumina HiSeq 2500. TCR library preparation used molecular barcoding, with unique molecular identifiers applied to normalize quantification of the TCRbeta repertoire. TCRdb handled the public reads itself, with Q25 trimming in fastp and clone calling in MiXCR, and kept productive beta chains. Rows with one shared CDR3 protein collapse into an entry with the most common genes and DNA. In this sample the table shows 490,000 or so distinct CDR3 sequences, approximately 13% of which occur a single time. The biggest ten clones account for 5% to 6% of the sample.

The chain is encoded by TRBV28 joined to TRBJ2-2; 8 central bases correspond to TRBD2. The TCR originated in a human donor who donated a stem cell graft to a child with combined immunodeficiency. Material: PBMCs from the stem cell graft donor, obtained from the stem cell graft. The nucleotide sequence reads as follows: TGTGCCAGCAGACCGGGACTAGGCGCCGGGGAGCTGTTTTTT. This sequence encodes CASRPGLGAGELFF.